This T cell receptor beta chain was identified in a study of early T cells in non-severe SARS-CoV-2 infection. One entry per CDR3 protein results from TCRdb running MiXCR on the 5' RACE reads. Found here are about 50,000 distinct CDR3 sequences, less than 9.5% of them singletons; the top ten hold 5% to 6.5%. V was cut by 6 bases and J by 9 bases, with 18 bases left in between. This CDR3 has 14 amino acids. The germline CDR1 and CDR2 sequences are SNHLY and FYNNEI. This clonotype was seen ten or more times. This chain links TRBV2 with TRBJ2-1; maybe TRBD2 (6 bases). The specimen comprised whole blood, sampled at baseline. The sequence came from an adult who was a healthcare worker with PCR-confirmed SARS-CoV-2 infection or an uninfected control (not recorded which). CDR3 loop: CASRRTNRNSEQFF. In nucleotides, the CDR3 is TGTGCCAGCAGACGGACTAACCGTAATAGTGAGCAGTTCTTC.